This T cell receptor (beta chain) was captured by sequencing in a study of Ad26.COV2.S vaccination and SARS-CoV-2 variants. Overall study context: Ad26.COV2.S was injected intramuscularly once or twice, 56 days apart.

Repertoires were generated with immunoSEQ multiplex PCR, while TCRdb's copy carries only in-frame clones and drops some. In the table there are hundreds of thousands of clones, nearly 90% of which are singletons. This CDR3 comprises 15 residues. Deletions cut 3 bases from V and 0 bases from J, with 9 bases between. CDR1 is KGHDR, CDR2 SFDVKD, per germline. Study conclusions and caveats: Breadth of non-spike TCRs did not differ between vaccinees and placebo recipients.

Points on this clone: The antigen remains unidentified.

The sample's treatment: around 19 received Ad26.COV2.S at low or high dose, single or two shots; roughly five received placebo; per-sample allocation not given. It was on day 63 after the first vaccine or placebo injection that samples were taken. Boston hosted the donor, who was an adult aged 18-55 years. The material sequenced was peripheral blood, taken in a trial of Ad26.COV2.S vaccine versus placebo. This clonotype originated in a person aged 18-60 years who received the Ad26.COV2.S COVID-19 vaccine or a placebo. V and J are TRBV24-1 and TRBJ2-3; the D is unclear. The CDR3 DNA sequence: TGTGCCACCAGTGATATAACATCTAGCACAGATACGCAGTATTTT. It codes for CATSDITSSTDTQYF.